This T cell receptor beta chain was observed in a study of T cells after yellow fever vaccination. Germline V gives CDR1 SGHNT, CDR2 YYREEE (reference sequence). V lost 2 bases and J 5 bases, leaving 7 bases between the germline ends. This CDR3 region has 12 residues. This clonotype showed up just a few times. MiXCR, run by TCRdb on the 5' RACE reads, gives a single entry per CDR3 protein. The sample records 250,000 or so distinct CDR3 sequences, 6.9% being singletons. V usage is TRBV5-4 and J usage is TRBJ2-5; the D is unclear. The TCR was taken from a man aged 25 to 40 who received the YFV17D yellow fever vaccine. Sequencing was performed on CD4+ T cells sorted from PBMCs, taken 15 days after the yellow fever booster vaccination. The CDR3 sequence is CASSFPLETQYF. CDR3 sequence (DNA): TGTGCCAGCAGCTTTCCTCTGGAGACCCAGTACTTC.